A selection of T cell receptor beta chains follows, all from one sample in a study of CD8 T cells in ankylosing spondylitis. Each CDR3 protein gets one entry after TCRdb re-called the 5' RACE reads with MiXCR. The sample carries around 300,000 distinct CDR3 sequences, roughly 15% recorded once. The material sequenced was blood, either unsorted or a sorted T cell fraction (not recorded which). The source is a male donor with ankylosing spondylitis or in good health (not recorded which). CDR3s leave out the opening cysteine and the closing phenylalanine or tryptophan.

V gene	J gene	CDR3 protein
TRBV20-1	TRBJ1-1	SARGANTEAF
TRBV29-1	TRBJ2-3	SVAGVLTDTQY
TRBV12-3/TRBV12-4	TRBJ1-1	ASSPSGILNTEAF
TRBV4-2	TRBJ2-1	ASSQDPGLLRLNEQF
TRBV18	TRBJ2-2	ASSPADLFTGELF
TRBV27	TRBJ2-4	ASSPRLTPQENIQY
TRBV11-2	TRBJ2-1	ASSPLGTAYNEQF
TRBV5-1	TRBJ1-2	ASSNQYAEGYT
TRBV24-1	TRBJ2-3	ATSRGPDTQY
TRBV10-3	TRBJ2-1	AIRAGDRLNEQF
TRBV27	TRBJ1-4	ASSWRAPGEEKLF
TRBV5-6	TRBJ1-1	ASSLGVSSWVNTEAF
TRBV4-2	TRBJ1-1	ASSQTGLNTEAF
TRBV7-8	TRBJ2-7	ASSSMAVTMVDEQY
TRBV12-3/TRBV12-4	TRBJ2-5	ASSFGTSGGETQY
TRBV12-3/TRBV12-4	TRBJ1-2	ASTPYRGYGYT
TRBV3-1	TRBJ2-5	ASSQDLAGGSETQY
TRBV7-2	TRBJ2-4	ASSLSGSHKNIQY
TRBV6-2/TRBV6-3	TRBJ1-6	ASSDGRGSFNSPLH
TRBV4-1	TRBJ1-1	ASSQEGGQGRGAF
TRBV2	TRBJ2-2	ASKSGSNTGELF
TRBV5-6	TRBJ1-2	ASSFMEEKGEKNGYT
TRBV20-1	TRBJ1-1	SALDSAGTEAF
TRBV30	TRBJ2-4	AWSVGNVGLAGVQY
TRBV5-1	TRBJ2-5	ASSLSYQNPPETQY
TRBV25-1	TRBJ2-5	ASSDSVRETQY
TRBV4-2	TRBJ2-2	ASSQDPGSNTGELF
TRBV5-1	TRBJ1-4	ASTLATGANEKLF
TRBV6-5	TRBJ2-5	ASSYSTGVFETQY
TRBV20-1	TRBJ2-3	SPGGAGLSDTQY
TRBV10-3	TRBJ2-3	AISEASGDTQY
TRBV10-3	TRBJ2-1	AISEGTSGVYNEQF
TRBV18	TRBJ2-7	ASSPMGSYEQY
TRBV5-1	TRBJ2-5	ASSLNPNREETQY
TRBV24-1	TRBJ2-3	ATSDNGTPSTDTQY
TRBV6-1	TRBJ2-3	ASSLSGRDTQY
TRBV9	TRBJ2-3	ASSVAGTSTDTQY
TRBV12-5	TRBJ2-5	ASGLRGGGLLMETQY
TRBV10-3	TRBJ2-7	ARSGQPYEQY
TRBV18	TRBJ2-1	ASSLDRDQGQF
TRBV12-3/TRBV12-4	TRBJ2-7	ASSPPETVPTYEQY
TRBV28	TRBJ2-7	ASSVVYEQY
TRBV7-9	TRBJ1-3	ASSSERFVSGNTIY
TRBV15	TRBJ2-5	ATSAAGGYQETQY
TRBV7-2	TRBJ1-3	ASSRGPASGNTIY